This paragraph reports one T cell receptor beta chain. These data belong to a study of technical replicates of blood from a few donors. Clones were sequenced by immunoSEQ multiplex PCR, and TCRdb holds only the in-frame ones, with some missing. The repertoire holds about 58,000 clones, with approximately 95% as singletons. The germline V gene has CDR1 LGHNA and CDR2 YSLEER. The junction had 10 bases not matched to a gene; V was cut back by 1 base and J by 13 bases. This CDR3 has 15 amino acids. The sequence was collected from a human donor in good health. Some clones in this sample may be carry-over from other donors' samples. Sequencing used PBMCs. The J gene is TRBJ1-6, the V gene TRBV4-3; 7 positions agree with TRBD1. The CDR3 DNA sequence: TGCGCCAGCAGCCAAGTGGCGACAGGGCAAAATCCCCTCCACTTT. It is translated as CASSQVATGQNPLHF.